This T cell receptor (beta chain) is from a study of cytomegalovirus exposure and HLA in healthy donors. Whole-study context: Among 350 to 500 genotyped donors, about 83% fell in the Caucasian-associated ancestry cluster.

It was with 60 Vbeta and 13 Jbeta primers that the PCR ran. The protocol was immunoSEQ multiplex PCR, while the TCRdb copy is restricted to in-frame clones and leaves out a portion. The sample has around 100,000 clones, over 65% seen once. Whole-study findings and limits: The study put under 200 TCR beta chains on its list as cytomegalovirus-associated. What a later analysis showed was that several of the most significant clusters appeared linked to common viral pathogens. The number of N-insertions in an Asian-associated ancestry cluster was reportedly below the roughly 670-donor mean in a later analysis.

Only a few counts were recorded for this clone. Antigen: not known. The sequence came from a female donor in good health and CMV-seropositive. The sample comprised PBMCs.

The CDR3 DNA sequence: TGTGCCAGCAGAGGGCCAGGGAAGAACACTGAAGCTTTCTTT. It translates to CASRGPGKNTEAFF. The rearrangement joins TRBV27 to TRBJ1-1; D is possibly TRBD1 (5 bases). Trimming took off 6 bases at V and 1 base at J, with 12 bases between the two ends. The CDR3 covers 14 residues. Germline V gene sequence: CDR1 MNHEY, CDR2 SMNVEV (reference sequence).